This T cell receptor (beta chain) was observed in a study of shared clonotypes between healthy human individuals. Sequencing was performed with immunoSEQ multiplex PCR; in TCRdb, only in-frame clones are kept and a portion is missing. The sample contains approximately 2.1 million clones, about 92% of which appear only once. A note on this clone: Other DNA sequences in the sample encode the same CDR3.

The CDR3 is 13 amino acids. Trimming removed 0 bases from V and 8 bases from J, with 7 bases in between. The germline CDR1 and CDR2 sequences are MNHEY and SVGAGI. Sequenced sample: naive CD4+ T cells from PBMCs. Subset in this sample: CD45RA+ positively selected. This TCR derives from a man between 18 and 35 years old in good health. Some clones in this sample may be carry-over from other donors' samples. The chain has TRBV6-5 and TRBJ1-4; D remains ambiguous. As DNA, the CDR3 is TGTGCCAGCAGTTACTCAGGGAACGAAAAACTGTTTTTT. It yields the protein CASSYSGNEKLFF.